These 25 T cell receptor beta chains share one sample of origin, sequenced in a study of T cells in women clearing cervical HPV infection. Generated by immunoSEQ multiplex PCR, the TCRdb table keeps only in-frame clones and is missing some. Its listing shows some 25,000 clones. Sequenced input: blood buffy coat. The receptors originated from a woman aged 18 to 75 with a cervical HPV16 infection that either progressed to CIN3+ or cleared (not recorded which).

On this clone: The read finishes 3 residues shy of the CDR3 end, and the germline J gene is used to complete it. This sequence joins TRBV7-6 and TRBJ2-3; D possibly corresponds to TRBD1 (5 bases). V was trimmed by 0 bases and J by 1 base, leaving 8 bases between them. The CDR3 loop spans 15 amino acids. Germline CDR1 SGHVS, CDR2 FNYEAQ. The sequenced part of the CDR3 DNA is TGTGCCAGCAGCTTAGCGGCAGGGCGCACAGATACG. This codes for CASSLAAGRTDT. The full-length CDR3 reads as CASSLAAGRTDTQYF.

Points on this clone: The read finishes 3 residues shy of the CDR3 end, and the germline J gene is used to complete it. This chain links TRBV18 with TRBJ1-1; tentatively, D is TRBD1 (5 bases). Trimming took 2 bases from V and 7 from J, leaving 32 bases between them. Germline V gene data show CDR1 as KGHSH and CDR2 as LQKENI. The CDR3 has 20 amino acids. The CDR3 DNA, read in part, is TGTGCCAGCTCACCAAATTCTAGGGTTCTGGGCAGGGAAGAAGAGGGTGAA. Its translation is CASSPNSRVLGREEEGE. The CDR3 as a whole reads CASSPNSRVLGREEEGEAFF. The variable domain in full, completed from reference TRBV18 and TRBJ1-1, reads NAGVMQNPRHLVRRRGQEARLRCSPMKGHSHVYWYRQLPEEGLKFMVYLQKENIIDESGMPKERFSAEFPKEGPSILRIQQVVRGDSAAYFCASSPNSRVLGREEEGEAFFGQGTRLTVV.

As for this clone: Read sequence stops 3 residues before the CDR3 end, and the germline J gene provides the missing end. The chain uses TRBV18 and TRBJ2-5; 9 positions agree with TRBD1. CDR1 and CDR2 (germline): KGHSH, LQKENI. The trim removed 1 base at V and 4 bases at J, leaving 13 bases unmatched. The CDR3 has 18 residues. The CDR3 loop is CASSPRSNRGRLSETQYF. Incomplete CDR3 DNA: TGTGCCAGCTCACCACGGTCAAACAGGGGGCGTCTATCAGAGACC.

As for this clone: The sequence runs out 3 residues before the end of the CDR3; the remainder is reconstructed from the germline J gene. This chain joins TRBV7-9 and TRBJ1-4; D is perhaps TRBD1 (5 bases). The CDR3 is 15 residues long. Germline V lookup: CDR1 SEHNR, CDR2 FQNEAQ (reference sequence). Partial CDR3 DNA: TGTGCCAGCAGCTTAATGATAGGGGTTAATTCACCA. Translated, it gives CASSLMIGVNSP. The whole CDR3 protein is CASSLMIGVNSPLFF.

As for this clone: The read finishes 3 residues shy of the CDR3 end, and the germline J gene is used to complete it. The gene calls are TRBV7-4 and TRBJ2-4; tentative D call: TRBD2 (5 bases). Germline lookup yields CDR1 SGHVT and CDR2 SQSDAQ. The CDR3 covers 14 residues. The CDR3 protein is CASSPVLTGYGQYF. The covered CDR3 bases are TGTGCCAGCAGCCCTGTACTGACGGGGTATGGT.

Worth noting for this clone: The CDR3 goes on 3 residues after the read ends, and that part is filled in from the germline J gene. The chain recombines TRBV15 with TRBJ1-3; unclear D gene. The CDR3 runs 15 residues. V lost 0 bases and J 0 bases, leaving 6 bases between the germline ends. Germline V gene lookup returns CDR1 LNHNV and CDR2 YYDKDF (reference sequence). CDR3 sequence reads: CATSRDQASGNTIYF. The CDR3 DNA, read in part, is TGTGCCACCAGCAGAGATCAGGCCTCTGGAAACACC.

To note about this clone: Read data end 3 residues before the CDR3 end; the end is taken from the germline J gene. V gene TRBV5-1 combines with J gene TRBJ2-3; D may be TRBD1 (5 bases). This CDR3 spans 14 amino acids. Germline V gene sequence: CDR1 SGHRS, CDR2 YFSETQ. V was shortened by 5 bases and J by 0 bases, with 10 bases between the two germline ends. This chain's CDR3 is CASRNTGSTDTQYF. The DNA read from the CDR3 is TGCGCCAGCAGGAATACAGGAAGCACAGATACG.

CDR3 loop: CSARKDGQGNEAFF. Incomplete CDR3 DNA: TGCAGTGCAAGAAAAGATGGACAGGGCAATGAA. The V gene is TRBV20-1, the J gene TRBJ1-1; 8 positions agree with TRBD1. The observed sequence ends 3 residues before the CDR3 terminus, with the missing tail filled in from the germline J gene. J was trimmed by 7 bases and V by 6 bases; bases with no gene match: 13. The germline CDR1 and CDR2 sequences are DFQATT and SNEGSKA (reference sequence). This CDR3 spans 14 amino acids.

Comment on this clone: The CDR3 goes on 3 residues after the read ends, and that part is filled in from the germline J gene. J is TRBJ2-7 and V is TRBV7-9; D is ambiguous. The CDR3 contains 14 residues. Trimming cost V 5 bases and J 4 bases, with 15 bases left between them. Germline V lookup: CDR1 SEHNR, CDR2 FQNEAQ (reference sequence). CDR3 region: CASSRAFPPYEQYF. The CDR3 bases that were read are TGTGCCAGCAGCCGAGCGTTCCCCCCGTACGAG.

CDR3 sequence reads: CASRTTGWDGHDYTF. CDR3 bases read: TGTGCCAGTAGGACGACTGGGTGGGATGGACATGAC. The chain recombines TRBV19 with TRBJ1-2; weak D call: TRBD1 (5 bases). The read is 3 residues too short to cover the CDR3 end, so that end is filled in from the germline J gene. The germline V gene has CDR1 LNHDA and CDR2 SQIVND (reference sequence). The CDR3 has 15 amino acids.

Turning to this clone: The CDR3 end falls 3 residues outside the read, so it is completed with the germline J gene. The gene calls are TRBV19 and TRBJ2-2, with 7 bases aligning to TRBD1. J was trimmed by 0 bases and V by 8 bases; bases with no gene match: 3. The CDR3 has 14 residues. Germline V gives CDR1 LNHDA, CDR2 SQIVND (reference sequence). The sequenced CDR3 bases are TGTGCCAGTGGGGACAGAGCGAACACCGGGGAG. This gives the protein CASGDRANTGE. The whole CDR3 protein is CASGDRANTGELFF.

As to this clone: The DNA ends 3 residues before the CDR3 does, and the rest of the CDR3 is filled in from the germline J gene. Other DNA sequences in the same sample also yield this CDR3. This chain joins TRBV6-1 and TRBJ1-1, with 8 bases matching TRBD1. After removal of 4 bases from V and 4 bases from J, the junction contained 5 bases not matched to a gene. The CDR3 runs to 14 residues. Germline V CDR1 and CDR2: MNHNS, SASEGT. Incomplete CDR3 DNA: TGTGCCAGCAGTGGTCGTACAGGGGGCACTGAA. Translating gives CASSGRTGGTE. The whole CDR3 protein is CASSGRTGGTEAFF.

As for this clone: The read halts 3 residues ahead of the CDR3 end, with the missing end drawn from the germline J gene. The rearrangement links TRBV19 to TRBJ2-7; perhaps TRBD2 as D (5 bases). CDR1 LNHDA and CDR2 SQIVND come from the germline V gene (reference sequence). The CDR3 totals 14 residues. The V end was cut by 5 bases, the J end by 2 bases, with 13 bases between. The chain's CDR3 is CASSRGLTAYEQYF. The DNA read from the CDR3 is TGTGCCAGTAGTCGAGGACTGACCGCCTACGAG.

To note about this clone: The CDR3 end lies 3 residues beyond the end of the read and is filled in from the germline J gene. V is TRBV10-3 and J is TRBJ1-4; D is unresolved. Trimming pared 2 bases from V and 1 base from J, leaving 8 bases between. The CDR3 is 15 residues long. Germline V gene lookup returns CDR1 ENHRY and CDR2 SYGVKD. CDR3 sequence reads: CAISESTGTNEKLFF. The covered CDR3 bases are TGTGCCATCAGTGAGAGCACGGGAACTAATGAAAAA.

Of note for this clone: The CDR3 end falls 3 residues outside the read, so it is completed with the germline J gene. The rearrangement links TRBV20-1 to TRBJ2-5; 11 nucleotides align to TRBD2. The CDR3 is 15 residues long. Germline CDR1 and CDR2: DFQATT and SNEGSKA (reference sequence). The J segment lost 0 bases and the V segment lost 3 bases, leaving 3 bases of the junction unmatched. The part of the CDR3 DNA that was read is TGCAGTGCTAGGAGACTAGCGGGAAACCAAGAGACC. Its translation: CSARRLAGNQET. In full, the CDR3 reads CSARRLAGNQETQYF.

As concerns this clone: The CDR3 goes on 3 residues after the read ends, and that part is filled in from the germline J gene. The rearrangement links TRBV5-1 to TRBJ2-2; D may be TRBD1 (5 bases). V was trimmed by 1 base and J by 7 bases, leaving 14 bases between them. The CDR3 is 15 residues long. Germline V gene data show CDR1 as SGHRS and CDR2 as YFSETQ. The DNA read from the CDR3 is TGCGCCAGCAGCTTGATGGAAAGGGGAAGCGGGGAG. Its protein is CASSLMERGSGE. The full CDR3 reads CASSLMERGSGELFF.

Turning to this clone: Read data end 3 residues before the CDR3 end; the end is taken from the germline J gene. This sequence joins TRBV18 and TRBJ2-7; 7 nucleotides line up with TRBD1. V lost 1 base and J lost 3; bases outside the gene matches: 15. The CDR3 runs 18 residues. The V gene's germline CDR1 is KGHSH and CDR2 LQKENI. Here the CDR3 reads CASSPQGAISRTLYEQYF. The covered CDR3 bases are TGTGCCAGCTCACCACAGGGGGCGATTTCCCGAACCCTCTACGAG.

A note on this clone: The CDR3 end is not reached by the read, which stops 3 residues before it; the germline J gene fills it in. The gene calls are TRBV7-9 and TRBJ1-2, with TRBD1 matching 10 bases. Germline loops: CDR1 SEHNR, CDR2 FQNEAQ (reference sequence). The CDR3 has 13 residues. CDR3 region: CASDRGPGYDYTF. The DNA read from the CDR3 is TGTGCCAGCGACAGGGGGCCGGGGTACGAC.

With respect to this clone: The CDR3 end falls 3 residues outside the read, so it is completed with the germline J gene. The V call is TRBV10-3, the J call TRBJ2-7; D might be TRBD1 (5 bases). From germline, CDR1 is ENHRY and CDR2 SYGVKD. V gave up 4 bases and J gave up 2 bases, with 18 bases separating them. This CDR3 is built from 16 residues. Incomplete CDR3 DNA: TGTGCCATCAGTGTTTCCCGTGGGGCTCCTACCTACGAG. Its translation: CAISVSRGAPTYE. From start to end, the CDR3 is CAISVSRGAPTYEQYF.

With regard to this clone: Sequencing ends 3 residues short of the CDR3 end; the germline J gene provides the rest. This chain joins TRBV20-1 and TRBJ1-1; D is ambiguous. The CDR3 has 14 amino acids. In germline, CDR1 is DFQATT, CDR2 SNEGSKA (reference sequence). Trimming shortened V by 2 bases and J by 2 bases, and 12 bases separated the two germline ends. CDR3 residues: CSARLGQANTEAFF. The part of the CDR3 DNA that was read is TGCAGTGCTAGATTGGGTCAGGCAAACACTGAA.

The CDR3 loop reads CASSQIGQPINEQFF. The CDR3 DNA, read in part, is TGCGCCAGCAGCCAGATCGGACAGCCGATCAATGAG. The genes are TRBV5-1 and TRBJ2-1, with D possibly being TRBD1 (6 bases). The read ends 3 residues shy of where the CDR3 ends; the end is completed using the germline J gene. This CDR3 has 15 residues. With 4 bases removed from V and 6 bases from J, the gap between germline ends came to 17 bases. Germline-derived CDR1 and CDR2 are SGHRS and YFSETQ.

Details on this clone: Read coverage stops 3 residues before the CDR3 terminus; the germline J gene supplies the remainder. This chain uses TRBV29-1 with TRBJ1-1; D unclear. The CDR3 is made up of 11 amino acids. V lost 4 bases and J lost 1, with 4 bases in between. The germline V gene encodes CDR1 SQVTM and CDR2 ANQGSEA. Partial CDR3 DNA: TGCAGCGTTGTCGGGAACACTGAA. Translated, it gives CSVVGNTE. In full, the CDR3 is CSVVGNTEAFF. Full variable domain (rest looked up from reference TRBV29-1 and TRBJ1-1): SAVISQKPSRDICQRGTSLTIQCQVDSQVTMMFWYRQQPGQSLTLIATANQGSEATYESGFVIDKFPISRPNLTFSTLTVSNMSPEDSSIYLCSVVGNTEAFFGQGTRLTVV.

On this clone: The read terminates 3 residues before the CDR3 end, so the remaining end is supplied by the germline J gene. The chain joins TRBV28 to TRBJ2-2, with D maybe TRBD2 (6 bases). From germline, CDR1 is MDHEN and CDR2 SYDVKM. CDR3 length equals 14 residues. The sequenced part of the CDR3 DNA is TGTGCCAGCAGGGTCCCGGGACTCGGTGAAAAG. It codes for CASRVPGLGEK. From start to end, the CDR3 is CASRVPGLGEKLFF.

Comment on this clone: The read finishes 3 residues shy of the CDR3 end, and the germline J gene is used to complete it. The rearrangement uses TRBV6-4 and TRBJ1-4; tentatively, D is TRBD1 (5 bases). V gave up 4 bases and J gave up 0 bases, with 6 bases separating them. This CDR3 contains 14 residues. Per germline, CDR1 MRHNA and CDR2 SNTAGT. CDR3 bases read: TGTGCCAGCAGTGGAGGGGCAACTAATGAAAAA. This translates into CASSGGATNEK. The complete CDR3 protein is CASSGGATNEKLFF.

A note on this clone: With the read ending 3 residues before the CDR3 end, the germline J gene is used to fill in that end. This chain links TRBV7-9 with TRBJ2-4; D is uncertain. This CDR3 is 13 amino acids long. The germline CDR1 and CDR2 sequences are SEHNR and FQNEAQ (reference sequence). CDR3 bases read: TGTGCCAGCAGCACAGACATGCTCCGAGGT. This encodes CASSTDMLRG. In full, the CDR3 reads CASSTDMLRGQYF.